This T cell receptor beta chain was identified during a study of blood T cells in healthy people across ages. This clonotype has at least ten counts. What it binds is not known. General observations from the study: Long-lived donors carried more naive CD4+ cells and greater diversity than aged donors. Total diversity from one million sequenced T cells was likely underestimated.

Next came a second PCR, run for about 7 to 12 cycles, which used a sample-barcoded 5' primer along with a J-beta primer mix. TCRdb reprocessed the 5' RACE reads with MiXCR, giving one entry per CDR3 protein. The table shows nearly 800,000 distinct CDR3 sequences, with about 25% occurring only once. The germline gives CDR1 MGHDK, CDR2 SYGVNS. The V segment lost 4 bases and the J segment 1 base; nucleotides outside the gene matches: 9. CDR3 length: 18 amino acids. Another study also made use of these data, one on T cells of mothers and their children. In that study: A few healthy Caucasian mothers, along with their six children, were the donors.

V usage is TRBV25-1 and J usage is TRBJ2-3; 12 bases are a match to TRBD1. Sequenced material: blood. The TCR comes from a boy younger than 18 in good health. This chain's CDR3 is CASSGRDRGLVGTDTQYF. DNA for the CDR3: TGTGCCAGCAGTGGCCGGGACAGGGGGCTGGTCGGCACAGATACGCAGTATTTT.